A selection of T cell receptor beta chains follows, all from one sample in a study of blood T cell repertoires in COVID-19. Sequenced by immunoSEQ multiplex PCR; TCRdb stores in-frame clones only, minus some. The sample consists of about 460,000 clones, less than 90% of them appearing once. Sequencing was carried out using PBMCs or T cells enriched from blood (not recorded which). The receptors derive from a woman in her sixties or seventies who had recovered from COVID-19. Both conserved end residues are part of each CDR3. Fields, in order: J gene, V gene, CDR3 protein.

TRBJ1-5 TRBV29-1 CSVHEVGQPQHF
TRBJ1-5 TRBV21-1 CASSKVGRVGASNQPQHF
TRBJ2-1 TRBV9 CASSVSGGAAYNEQFF
TRBJ2-3 TRBV5-4 CASSLERDTQYF
TRBJ1-2 TRBV27 CASRPGQGWDGYTF
TRBJ1-5 TRBV5-8 CASSRAGQGLGIQHF
TRBJ1-6 TRBV10-3 CAISEWRGPLHF
TRBJ2-3 TRBV10-1 CASSESGTQGTDTQYF
TRBJ1-2 TRBV5-5 CASSLKGGEAYGYTF
TRBJ2-1 TRBV27 CASKRGNEQFF
TRBJ1-5 TRBV18 CASSRRQGEDQPQHF
TRBJ1-2 TRBV24-1 CATSPRSGLGYGYTF
TRBJ2-1 TRBV5-1 CASSFRDEQFF
TRBJ1-2 TRBV7-9 CASSPRDRGGYTF
TRBJ2-7 TRBV7-9 CASSFQDRPLDEQYF
TRBJ2-1 TRBV9 CASSVGRAGEVEQFF
TRBJ2-7 TRBV7-2 CASTLRQETYEQYF
TRBJ1-1 TRBV5-1 CASSPGTGYTEAFF
TRBJ2-1 TRBV11-3 CASSLGGGSLSSYNEQFF
TRBJ1-1 TRBV28 CASRFRYTEAFF
TRBJ1-2 TRBV11-2 CASSFGRVGYTF
TRBJ2-5 TRBV27 CASSPMRRLAGAGETQYF
TRBJ1-5 TRBV29-1 CSVQVTGNQPQHF
TRBJ2-3 TRBV11-3 CASSPPGTLRDTQYF
TRBJ2-1 TRBV2 CASNRESSSHEQFF
TRBJ2-2 TRBV19 CASSLGSSGSNTGELFF
TRBJ1-1 TRBV5-1 CASSSGQGEAFF
TRBJ2-4 TRBV10-2 CASSGEKTRGGAQNIQYF
TRBJ2-1 TRBV19 CASNAGTAYNEQFF